These T cell receptor beta chains were read from a single sample in a study of cytomegalovirus exposure and HLA in healthy donors. TCRdb's table, derived via immunoSEQ multiplex PCR, lists solely in-frame clones and lacks some. The repertoire holds under 150,000 clones, with less than 80% as singletons. Sequencing was carried out using PBMCs. Every receptor here comes from a woman in her forties in good health and CMV-seropositive. Both conserved end residues are part of each CDR3. A D gene is named only where the DNA matches it firmly. For some rows the clone size is stated as once, few or many, or as a class when expanded; others skip it.

TRBD2,TRBJ2-1,-,15,TRBV6-5,TGTGCCAGCAGAGCGATAGCGGGAGCCTACAATGAGCAGTTCTTC,CASRAIAGAYNEQFF
TRBD1,TRBJ1-2,-,14,TRBV28,TGTGCCAGCAGTTTAGACCGACAGGGATATGGCTACACCTTC,CASSLDRQGYGYTF
TRBD2,TRBJ2-3,-,15,TRBV7-7,TGTGCTAGCAGCTGGACTAGCGGATCCACAGATACGCAGTATTTT,CASSWTSGSTDTQYF
TRBD2,TRBJ2-1,once,16,TRBV11-3,TGTGCCAGCAGCCCCCGACTAGCGCCGAAACTTAATGAGCAGTTCTTC,CASSPRLAPKLNEQFF
-,TRBJ1-1,-,12,TRBV30,TGTGCCTGGAGTGATGTTTTCGCTGAAGCTTTCTTT,CAWSDVFAEAFF
TRBD2,TRBJ2-1,-,14,TRBV5-5,TGTGCCAGCAGTCCTAGCGGGGGATGGGGGGAGCAGTTCTTC,CASSPSGGWGEQFF
-,TRBJ2-5,-,14,TRBV23-1,TGCGCCAGCAGTCAATCTCGGGTGTCGGAGACCCAGTACTTC,CASSQSRVSETQYF
TRBD2,TRBJ2-7,-,14,TRBV11-3,TGTGCCAGCAGCGGGAGCGGGAGGGACTACGAGCAGTACTTC,CASSGSGRDYEQYF
TRBD2,TRBJ2-1,-,15,TRBV5-1,TGCGCCAGCAGCTTGGGGGTAGCGGGGTACAATGAGCAGTTCTTC,CASSLGVAGYNEQFF
-,TRBJ2-7,-,14,TRBV5-6,TGTGCCAGCAGCTTAGGTCAGGGAATACGCGAGCAGTACTTC,CASSLGQGIREQYF
TRBD2,TRBJ2-3,-,17,TRBV7-8,TGTGCCAGCGCGCCTGGGCTAGCGGGGGGTACCACAGATACGCAGTATTTT,CASAPGLAGGTTDTQYF
TRBD1,TRBJ2-7,once,15,TRBV19,TGTGCCAGTAGTAACTTCCGGGACAGATCCTACGAGCAGTACTTC,CASSNFRDRSYEQYF
-,TRBJ2-7,-,13,TRBV19,TGTGCCAGTAGAACGACAGGAACCTACGAGCAGTACTTC,CASRTTGTYEQYF
TRBD1,TRBJ2-5,once,14,TRBV2,TGTGCCAGCAGGGGTGGGACAGGGTGGGAGACCCAGTACTTC,CASRGGTGWETQYF
TRBD1,TRBJ1-1,few,13,TRBV6-1,TGTGCCAGCAGAGGGACAGATAACACTGAAGCTTTCTTT,CASRGTDNTEAFF
TRBD1,TRBJ2-3,-,15,TRBV7-8,TGTGCCAGCAAAACGGACTGGGACAGTACAGATACGCAGTATTTT,CASKTDWDSTDTQYF
-,TRBJ1-2,-,12,TRBV29-1,TGCAGCGTTGCCACCCTCAGAGGGGGCTACACCTTC,CSVATLRGGYTF
TRBD2,TRBJ2-5,-,16,TRBV4-3,TGCGCCAGCAGCCCGGGACTAGCGGGCGCTCAAGAGACCCAGTACTTC,CASSPGLAGAQETQYF
TRBD1,TRBJ2-3,-,16,TRBV7-6,TGTGCCAGCAGCCCTTCGGGACAGGGGAGGGCAGATACGCAGTATTTT,CASSPSGQGRADTQYF
TRBD2,TRBJ2-3,-,18,TRBV7-3,TGTGCCAGCAGTTTACGACTAGCGGGAGGGCCTTCCACAGATACGCAGTATTTT,CASSLRLAGGPSTDTQYF
TRBD2,TRBJ2-1,once,14,TRBV27,TGTGCCAGCCGACCCGTGCGGGAGACAAGGGAGCAGTTCTTC,CASRPVRETREQFF
TRBD1,TRBJ2-5,-,15,TRBV5-1,TGCGCCAGCAGCTGGACAGGGGACCACCAAGAGACCCAGTACTTC,CASSWTGDHQETQYF
-,TRBJ2-1,once,16,TRBV19,TGTGCCAGTAGTATAAGAAGCGGGCAAGCCTACAATGAGCAGTTCTTC,CASSIRSGQAYNEQFF
-,TRBJ1-2,-,14,TRBV7-2,TGTGCCAGCAGCTGGCGGGCGCAGAACTATGGCTACACCTTC,CASSWRAQNYGYTF
TRBD2,TRBJ2-1,-,15,TRBV7-2,TGTGCCAGCAGCTCCAGCGGGAGAATCTACAATGAGCAGTTCTTC,CASSSSGRIYNEQFF
-,TRBJ2-1,-,12,TRBV7-6,TGTGCCAGCAGCTCCATCAGGGGCGAGCAGTTCTTC,CASSSIRGEQFF
-,TRBJ2-1,-,15,TRBV4-1,TGCGCCAGCAGCCAACTTAGCGAAAGTTACAATGAGCAGTTCTTC,CASSQLSESYNEQFF
TRBD1,TRBJ2-5,-,14,TRBV7-2,TGTGCCAGCAGCCCCCCGGCAGGGGGTGATACCCAGTACTTC,CASSPPAGGDTQYF
-,TRBJ2-1,-,15,TRBV19,TGTGCCAGTAGTATAGGGGGGGGGCGCAGGGATGAGCAGTTCTTC,CASSIGGGRRDEQFF
TRBD1,TRBJ1-1,few,15,TRBV6-4,TGTGCCAGCAGTGAGTTAGGGGGCAGGGTCACTGAAGCTTTCTTT,CASSELGGRVTEAFF
TRBD1,TRBJ1-1,-,15,TRBV9,TGTGCCAGCAGCGACCCGACAGGGCGGAACACTGAAGCTTTCTTT,CASSDPTGRNTEAFF
-,TRBJ2-3,-,17,TRBV5-5,TGTGCCAGCAGCTTGGGATCAGTGGGGGCTAGCACAGATACGCAGTATTTT,CASSLGSVGASTDTQYF
-,TRBJ1-3,-,14,TRBV19,TGTGCCAGTTATGGATCAGGTACTGGAAACACCATATATTTT,CASYGSGTGNTIYF
-,TRBJ1-2,once,11,TRBV5-6,TGTGCCAGCAGCTCGGGCTATGGCTACACCTTC,CASSSGYGYTF
-,TRBJ1-5,-,15,TRBV5-1,TGCGCCAGCAGCACTGGGGGCGTGGGGCATCAGCCCCAGCATTTT,CASSTGGVGHQPQHF
-,TRBJ2-3,-,11,TRBV30,TGTGCCTGGGGACACACAGATACGCAGTATTTT,CAWGHTDTQYF
TRBD1,TRBJ1-2,-,15,TRBV30,TGTGCCTGGAGTGTACCATTGGGACAGCGCTATGGCTACACCTTC,CAWSVPLGQRYGYTF
-,TRBJ1-4,-,14,TRBV19,TGTGCCAGTAGTTACAGGGTCGGCCATGAAAAACTGTTTTTT,CASSYRVGHEKLFF
-,TRBJ2-1,few,14,TRBV9,TGTGCCAGCAGCCAAAACCAGGTTTACAATGAGCAGTTCTTC,CASSQNQVYNEQFF
TRBD2,TRBJ2-3,-,16,TRBV27,TGTGCCAGCAGTTTGCGGAGCGGGAGATGGGTGGATACGCAGTATTTT,CASSLRSGRWVDTQYF
TRBD2,TRBJ2-7,-,17,TRBV5-1,TGCGCCAGCAGCTTCCTGACTAGCGGGGTGGAACACTACGAGCAGTACTTC,CASSFLTSGVEHYEQYF
-,TRBJ2-7,-,12,TRBV5-6,TGTGCCAGCAGCTTGGCGAGGTACGAGCAGTACTTC,CASSLARYEQYF
-,TRBJ2-7,-,15,TRBV5-1,TGCGCCAGCAGCTTGGGTGGAGGGCTCTCCTACGAGCAGTACTTC,CASSLGGGLSYEQYF
-,TRBJ2-5,-,14,TRBV7-7,TGTGCTAGCAGCTTAGCAGGGGTCCAAGAGACCCAGTACTTC,CASSLAGVQETQYF
-,TRBJ2-7,few,15,TRBV11-3,TGTGCCAGCAGCCCCCTCCGGGGGAGATCCTACGAGCAGTACTTC,CASSPLRGRSYEQYF
-,TRBJ1-1,few,11,TRBV6-6,TGTGCCAGCAGAACGGGTGATTTGGCTTTCTTT,CASRTGDLAFF
-,TRBJ1-4,once,14,TRBV2,TGTGCCAGCAGTTACAGCTACCGAAATGAAAAACTGTTTTTT,CASSYSYRNEKLFF
TRBD2,TRBJ2-3,-,16,TRBV6-5,TGTGCCAGCAGTTACGTCGCGGGGGGGCCCTCAGATACGCAGTATTTT,CASSYVAGGPSDTQYF
TRBD2,TRBJ2-1,-,16,TRBV5-5,TGTGCCAGCAGCCCGGTCGGGGGAGGGGCCTACAATGAGCAGTTCTTC,CASSPVGGGAYNEQFF
TRBD1,TRBJ1-2,-,15,TRBV7-3,TGTGCCAGCAGCTTAACCGGGACAGGGGGTGATGGCTACACCTTC,CASSLTGTGGDGYTF
TRBD2,TRBJ2-4,-,15,TRBV18,TGTGCCAGCTCACCACTTAGCGGGCCCAAAAACATTCAGTACTTC,CASSPLSGPKNIQYF
TRBD1,TRBJ2-3,-,17,TRBV19,TGTGCCAGTAGTATTTTGGTTGGACAGGGATACACAGATACGCAGTATTTT,CASSILVGQGYTDTQYF
-,TRBJ2-5,once,12,TRBV11-3,TGTGCCAGCAGCCCAGACCAAGAGACCCAGTACTTC,CASSPDQETQYF
TRBD2,TRBJ2-5,-,17,TRBV4-3,TGCGCCAGCAGCCCCGATTCGTCGCGGGGGGGTTGGGAGACCCAGTACTTC,CASSPDSSRGGWETQYF
TRBD2,TRBJ2-5,-,16,TRBV5-6,TGTGCCAGCAGCCCTGACCCTAGCGGGGGCCAAGAGACCCAGTACTTC,CASSPDPSGGQETQYF